The 5 T cell receptor beta chains reported below all come from one sample, sequenced in a study of metastatic and nonmetastatic thyroid tumors (dated by TCRdb to 2018 to 2020). No patient had received any treatment before thyroid surgery. Library generation was performed with PCR. Reads for this sample came from an Illumina HiSeq 4000. TCRdb trimmed the raw reads at Q25, called clones with MiXCR and kept productive beta chains. Recorded for this sample are approximately 28,000 clones; approximately 17% of them occurred a single time. About 6% of the sample comes from the top ten. Material: blood. All receptors come from a male donor with papillary thyroid cancer or a benign thyroid nodule (not recorded which). Some clones in this sample may be carry-over from other donors' samples.

This clone appeared many times. The J gene is TRBJ2-5, the V gene TRBV4-1, with a possible D match to TRBD2 (7 bases). The germline V gene encodes CDR1 MGHRA and CDR2 YSYEKL. The CDR3 contains 12 residues. V gave up 6 bases and J gave up 5 bases, with 10 bases separating them. This CDR3 is CASRGGEETQYF. Here the CDR3 DNA reads TGCGCCAGCAGAGGGGGGGAGGAGACCCAGTACTTC.

This chain links TRBV11-2 with TRBJ1-5, with 7 bases aligning to TRBD1. The germline gives CDR1 SGHAT, CDR2 FQNNGV. The CDR3 is 15 residues long. V dropped 3 bases and J dropped 5; count of bases not matched to a gene: 7. CDR3 in amino acids: CASSFTGDRDQPQHF. CDR3 bases: TGTGCCAGCAGCTTCACAGGGGACAGAGATCAGCCCCAGCATTTT. Full variable domain (rest looked up from reference TRBV11-2 and TRBJ1-5): EAGVAQSPRYKIIEKRQSVAFWCNPISGHATLYWYQQILGQGPKLLIQFQNNGVVDDSQLPKDRFSAERLKGVDSTLKIQPAKLEDSAVYLCASSFTGDRDQPQHFGDGTRLSIL.

This clone occurred many times. The chain combines TRBV11-2 with TRBJ2-5; 7 bases agree with TRBD1. Germline trimming cut 5 bases from V and 3 bases from J; bases unmatched to any gene: 6. The CDR3 has 14 amino acids. CDR1 and CDR2 (germline): SGHAT, FQNNGV. The CDR3 DNA sequence: TGTGCCAGCAGCCCCTCGACAGGGAAAGAGACCCAGTACTTC. Its translation is CASSPSTGKETQYF.

In this sample, this clone is medium-sized. The gene calls are TRBV27 and TRBJ2-7; TRBD1 aligns across 8 bases. The trim removed 3 bases at V and 7 bases at J, leaving 5 bases unmatched. The germline CDR1 and CDR2 sequences are MNHEY and SMNVEV (reference sequence). CDR3 length: 13 residues. The CDR3 is CASSLFRGHEQYF. CDR3 coding DNA: TGTGCCAGCAGTTTGTTCAGGGGGCATGAGCAGTACTTC.

This clone was seen many times. The chain recombines TRBV30 with TRBJ2-1, with TRBD2 matching 10 bases. The CDR3 is 16 residues long. Per the germline V gene, CDR1 is GTSNPN and CDR2 is SVGIG (reference sequence). The V and J ends lost 3 bases and 3 bases, in that order; junction bases with no gene match: 8. The CDR3 loop is CAWRGTGLAVYNEQFF. The CDR3 region has the DNA TGTGCCTGGAGGGGAACCGGACTAGCGGTCTACAATGAGCAGTTCTTC.